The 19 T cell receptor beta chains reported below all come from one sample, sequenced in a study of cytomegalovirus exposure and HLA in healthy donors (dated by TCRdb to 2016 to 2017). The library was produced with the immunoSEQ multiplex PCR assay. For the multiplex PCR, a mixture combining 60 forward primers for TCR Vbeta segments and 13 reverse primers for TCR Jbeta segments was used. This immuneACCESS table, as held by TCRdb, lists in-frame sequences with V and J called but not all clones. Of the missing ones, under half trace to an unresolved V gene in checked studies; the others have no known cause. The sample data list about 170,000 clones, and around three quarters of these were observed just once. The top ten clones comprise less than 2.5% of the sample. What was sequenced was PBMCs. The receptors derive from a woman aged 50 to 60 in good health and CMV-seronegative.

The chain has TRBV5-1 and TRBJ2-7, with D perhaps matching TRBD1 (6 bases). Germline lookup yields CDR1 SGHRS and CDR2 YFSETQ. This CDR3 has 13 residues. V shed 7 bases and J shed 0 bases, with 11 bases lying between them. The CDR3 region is CASGTGSSYEQYF. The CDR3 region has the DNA TGCGCCAGCGGTACAGGGAGCTCCTACGAGCAGTACTTC.

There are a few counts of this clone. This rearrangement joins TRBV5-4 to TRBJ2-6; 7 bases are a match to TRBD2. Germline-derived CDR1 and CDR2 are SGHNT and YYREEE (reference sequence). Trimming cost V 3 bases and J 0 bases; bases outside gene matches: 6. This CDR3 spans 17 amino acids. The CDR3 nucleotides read TGTGCCAGCAGCTCTAGCGGTACCGCCTCTGGGGCCAACGTCCTGACTTTC. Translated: CASSSSGTASGANVLTF.

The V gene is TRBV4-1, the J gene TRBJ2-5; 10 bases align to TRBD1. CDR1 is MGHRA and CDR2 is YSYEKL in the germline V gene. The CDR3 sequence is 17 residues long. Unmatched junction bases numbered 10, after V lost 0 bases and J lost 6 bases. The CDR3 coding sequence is TGCGCCAGCAGCCAAGACCATACCGGGACAGGGGTAAAGACCCAGTACTTC. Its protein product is CASSQDHTGTGVKTQYF.

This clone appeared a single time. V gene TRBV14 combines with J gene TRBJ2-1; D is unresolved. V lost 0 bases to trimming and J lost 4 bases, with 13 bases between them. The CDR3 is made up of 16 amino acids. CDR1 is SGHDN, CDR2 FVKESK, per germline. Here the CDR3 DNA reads TGTGCCAGCAGCCAAGATCTGCATCGCGGTTACAATGAGCAGTTCTTC. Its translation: CASSQDLHRGYNEQFF.

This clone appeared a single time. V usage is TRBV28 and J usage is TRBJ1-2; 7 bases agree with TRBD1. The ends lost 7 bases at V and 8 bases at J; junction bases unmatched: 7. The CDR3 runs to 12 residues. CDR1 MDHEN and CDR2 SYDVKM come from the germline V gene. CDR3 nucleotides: TGTGCCAGCAACTCGCAGGGGGACGGCTACACCTTC. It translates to CASNSQGDGYTF.

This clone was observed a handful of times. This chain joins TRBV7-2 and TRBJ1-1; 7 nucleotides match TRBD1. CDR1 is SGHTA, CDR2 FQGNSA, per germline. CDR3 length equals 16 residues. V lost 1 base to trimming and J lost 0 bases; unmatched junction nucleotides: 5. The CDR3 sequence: CASSLEARGLNTEAFF. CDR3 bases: TGTGCCAGCAGCTTAGAGGCCAGGGGGTTGAACACTGAAGCTTTCTTT.

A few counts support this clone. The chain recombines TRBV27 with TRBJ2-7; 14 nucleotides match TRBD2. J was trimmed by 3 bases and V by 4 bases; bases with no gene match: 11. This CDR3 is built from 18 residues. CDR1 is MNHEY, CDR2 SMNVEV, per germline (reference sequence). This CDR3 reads CASSSTPGLAGVFYEQYF. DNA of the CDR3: TGTGCCAGCAGTTCGACTCCGGGACTAGCGGGAGTTTTCTACGAGCAGTACTTC.

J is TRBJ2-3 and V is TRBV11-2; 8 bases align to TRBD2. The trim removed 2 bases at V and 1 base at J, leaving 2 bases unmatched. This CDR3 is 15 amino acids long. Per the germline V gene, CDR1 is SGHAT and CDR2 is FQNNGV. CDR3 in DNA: TGTGCCAGCAGCTTATCGGGGGGGGGCACAGATACGCAGTATTTT. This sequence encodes CASSLSGGGTDTQYF.

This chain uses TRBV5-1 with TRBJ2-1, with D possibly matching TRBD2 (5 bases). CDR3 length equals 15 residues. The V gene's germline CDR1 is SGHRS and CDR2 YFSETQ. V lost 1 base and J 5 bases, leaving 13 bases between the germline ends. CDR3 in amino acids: CASSLLASSNNEQFF. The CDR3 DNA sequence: TGCGCCAGCAGCTTGTTGGCTAGCTCGAACAATGAGCAGTTCTTC.

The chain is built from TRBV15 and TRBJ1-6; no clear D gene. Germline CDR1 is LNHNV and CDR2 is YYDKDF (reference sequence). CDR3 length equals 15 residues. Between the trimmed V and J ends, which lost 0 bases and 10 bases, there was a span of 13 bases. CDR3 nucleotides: TGTGCCACCAGCAGAGAAGACACCGGGAACTCACCCCTCCACTTT. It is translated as CATSREDTGNSPLHF.

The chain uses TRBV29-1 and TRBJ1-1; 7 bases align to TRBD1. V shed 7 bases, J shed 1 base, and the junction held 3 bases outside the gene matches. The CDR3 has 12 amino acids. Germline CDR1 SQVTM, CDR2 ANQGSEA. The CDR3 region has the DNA TGCAGCGGCGGGACAGCGAACACTGAAGCTTTCTTT. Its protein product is CSGGTANTEAFF.

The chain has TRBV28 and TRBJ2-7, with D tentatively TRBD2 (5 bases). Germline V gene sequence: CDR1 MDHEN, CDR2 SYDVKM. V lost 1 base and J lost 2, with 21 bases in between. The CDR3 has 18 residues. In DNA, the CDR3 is TGTGCCAGCAGTTTATTTGAACCATTTCGGGGAGCGACCTACGAGCAGTACTTC. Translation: CASSLFEPFRGATYEQYF. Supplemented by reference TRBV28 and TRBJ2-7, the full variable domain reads DVKVTQSSRYLVKRTGEKVFLECVQDMDHENMFWYRQDPGLGLRLIYFSYDVKMKEKGDIPEGYSVSREKKERFSLILESASTNQTSMYLCASSLFEPFRGATYEQYFGPGTRLTVT.

CDR3 in amino acids: CASSWGDRYTYEQYF. DNA of the CDR3: TGCGCCAGCAGCTGGGGGGACAGGTACACCTACGAGCAGTACTTC. The J gene is TRBJ2-7, the V gene TRBV5-1; 8 positions agree with TRBD1. The V segment lost 3 bases and the J segment 2 bases; nucleotides outside the gene matches: 7. This CDR3 comprises 15 residues. Germline V CDR1 and CDR2: SGHRS, YFSETQ.

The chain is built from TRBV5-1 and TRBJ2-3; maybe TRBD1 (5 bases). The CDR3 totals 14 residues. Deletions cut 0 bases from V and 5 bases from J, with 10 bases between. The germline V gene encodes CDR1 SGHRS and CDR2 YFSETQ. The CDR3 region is CASSLATGLDTQYF. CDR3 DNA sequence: TGCGCCAGCAGCTTGGCCACAGGCCTAGATACGCAGTATTTT.

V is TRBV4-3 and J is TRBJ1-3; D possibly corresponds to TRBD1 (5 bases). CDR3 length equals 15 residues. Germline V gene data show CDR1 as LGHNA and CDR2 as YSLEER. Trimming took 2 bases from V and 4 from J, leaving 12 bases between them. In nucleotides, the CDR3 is TGCGCCAGCAGCCAAACACAGGCGGCAGGAAACACCATATATTTT. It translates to CASSQTQAAGNTIYF.

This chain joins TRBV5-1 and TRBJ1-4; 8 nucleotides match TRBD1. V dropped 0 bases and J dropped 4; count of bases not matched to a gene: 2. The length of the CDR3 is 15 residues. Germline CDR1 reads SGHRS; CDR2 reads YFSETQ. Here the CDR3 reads CASSLVQGGNEKLFF. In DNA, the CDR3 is TGCGCCAGCAGCTTGGTACAGGGGGGTAATGAAAAACTGTTTTTT. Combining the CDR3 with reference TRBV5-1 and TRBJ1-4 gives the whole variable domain KAGVTQTPRYLIKTRGQQVTLSCSPISGHRSVSWYQQTPGQGLQFLFEYFSETQRNKGNFPGRFSGRQFSNSRSEMNVSTLELGDSALYLCASSLVQGGNEKLFFGSGTQLSVL.

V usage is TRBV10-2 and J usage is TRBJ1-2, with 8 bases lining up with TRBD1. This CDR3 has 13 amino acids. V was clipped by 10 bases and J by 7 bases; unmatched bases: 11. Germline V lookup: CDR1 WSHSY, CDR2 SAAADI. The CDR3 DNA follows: TGCGCCACCTCGACAGGGGCACTATTTGGCTACACCTTC. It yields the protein CATSTGALFGYTF.

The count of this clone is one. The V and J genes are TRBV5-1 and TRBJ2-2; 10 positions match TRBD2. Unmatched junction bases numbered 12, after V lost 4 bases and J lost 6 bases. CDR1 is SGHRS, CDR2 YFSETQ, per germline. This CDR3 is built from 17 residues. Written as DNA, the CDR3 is TGCGCCAGCAGCCTGACTAGCGGGCCTGCGGGATCCGGGGAGCTGTTTTTT. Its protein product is CASSLTSGPAGSGELFF.

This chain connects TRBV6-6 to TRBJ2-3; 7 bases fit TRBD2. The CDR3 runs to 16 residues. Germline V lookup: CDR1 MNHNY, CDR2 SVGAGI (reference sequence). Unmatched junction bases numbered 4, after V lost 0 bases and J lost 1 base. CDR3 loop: CASSYSSAGGTDTQYF. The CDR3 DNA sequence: TGTGCCAGCAGTTACTCGTCGGCGGGGGGCACAGATACGCAGTATTTT.